The 26 T cell receptor beta chains below all came from one sample that was sequenced in a study of cytomegalovirus exposure and HLA in healthy donors (dated by TCRdb to the late 2010s). The method was the immunoSEQ multiplex PCR assay. For the multiplex PCR, a mixture combining 60 forward primers for TCR Vbeta segments and 13 reverse primers for TCR Jbeta segments was used. Sourced from immuneACCESS, this table was stored by TCRdb with only in-frame sequences that have V and J called. A share of the clones is absent; for the studies checked, an unresolved V gene accounts for under half, and the remainder has no known explanation. For this sample the table gives about 130,000 clones, of which roughly 77% were detected only once. The ten largest clones take up 4.5% to 5.5% of the sample. Sequencing was done on a sample of PBMCs. The receptors derive from a man aged 25-40 years in good health and CMV-seronegative.

The rearrangement links TRBV28 to TRBJ1-1; TRBD1 matches 7 bases. The ends lost 8 bases at V and 0 bases at J; junction bases unmatched: 3. CDR1 and CDR2 from the germline V gene are MDHEN and SYDVKM. The CDR3 loop spans 13 amino acids. The CDR3, as DNA: TGTGCCAGCTTGGACAGGATGAACACTGAAGCTTTCTTT. Translation gives CASLDRMNTEAFF.

The chain recombines TRBV5-1 with TRBJ1-1, with D maybe TRBD1 (5 bases). V was pared by 0 bases and J by 0 bases, with 9 bases between. Germline V CDR1 and CDR2: SGHRS, YFSETQ. This CDR3 region has 15 residues. Written as DNA, the CDR3 is TGCGCCAGCAGCTTGGGCGGACACCTGAACACTGAAGCTTTCTTT. Its protein product is CASSLGGHLNTEAFF.

This clone appeared a few times. The chain employs TRBV14 and TRBJ2-1; no definite D call. This CDR3 has 18 amino acids. Per germline, CDR1 SGHDN and CDR2 FVKESK. V was shortened by 2 bases and J by 2 bases, with 19 bases between the two germline ends. The CDR3 bases are TGTGCCAGCAGCCAAAACCCCCCCCCGACTCAACCCTACAATGAGCAGTTCTTC. As protein: CASSQNPPPTQPYNEQFF.

This clone was picked up one time. CDR3 bases: TGCGCCAGCAGCCGCACGTGGGGGACAGGGGTTGAGCAGTACTTC. As protein: CASSRTWGTGVEQYF. V usage is TRBV4-3 and J usage is TRBJ2-7, with TRBD1 matching over 10 bases. The CDR3 runs to 15 residues. Looked up from germline, CDR1 is LGHNA and CDR2 is YSLEER. V dropped 4 bases and J dropped 7; count of bases not matched to a gene: 10.

The gene calls are TRBV9 and TRBJ1-2; D is possibly TRBD1 (5 bases). The V gene lost 4 bases and the J gene lost 0 bases, with 13 bases spanning the gap. Germline CDR1 and CDR2: SGDLS and YYNGEE. There are 15 residues in the CDR3. The CDR3 nucleotides are TGTGCCAGCAGCCCCGGCGGGGCTACTAACTATGGCTACACCTTC. Translation gives CASSPGGATNYGYTF. Looking up the rest from reference TRBV9 and TRBJ1-2 gives the full variable domain: DSGVTQTPKHLITATGQRVTLRCSPRSGDLSVYWYQQSLDQGLQFLIQYYNGEERAKGNILERFSAQQFPDLHSELNLSSLELGDSALYFCASSPGGATNYGYTFGSGTRLTVV.

This chain links TRBV6-5 with TRBJ2-7, with 9 bases fitting TRBD2. V was clipped by 0 bases and J by 5 bases; unmatched bases: 5. The CDR3 contains 15 residues. CDR1 and CDR2 (germline): MNHEY, SVGAGI. The CDR3 sequence: CASSYSGGRADEQYF. Written as DNA, the CDR3 is TGTGCCAGCAGTTACTCCGGCGGGAGGGCTGACGAGCAGTACTTC.

The chain joins TRBV5-6 to TRBJ2-5; weak D call: TRBD1 (5 bases). From germline, CDR1 is SGHDT and CDR2 YYEEEE. Deletions cut 2 bases from V and 2 bases from J, with 7 bases between. This CDR3 contains 13 residues. CDR3: CASSLGAQETQYF. The CDR3 DNA follows: TGTGCCAGCAGCTTAGGGGCACAAGAGACCCAGTACTTC.

The V and J genes are TRBV20-1 and TRBJ2-1; D is ambiguous. CDR1 is DFQATT, CDR2 SNEGSKA, per germline (reference sequence). V lost 3 bases and J 5 bases, leaving 5 bases between the germline ends. The CDR3 is made up of 11 amino acids. The CDR3 is CSASRNNEQFF. CDR3 DNA sequence: TGCAGTGCTAGCAGAAACAATGAGCAGTTCTTC.

Only a few counts were recorded for this clone. The chain uses TRBV6-1 and TRBJ2-1; maybe TRBD2 (6 bases). The CDR3 length is 14 residues. Trimming took off 3 bases at V and 0 bases at J, with 6 bases between the two ends. Germline V gene sequence: CDR1 MNHNS, CDR2 SASEGT. The CDR3 nucleotides read TGTGCCAGCAGTGAGACTAGCTCCTACAATGAGCAGTTCTTC. Its translation: CASSETSSYNEQFF.

The chain recombines TRBV9 with TRBJ1-1; 7 nucleotides match TRBD1. Germline values: CDR1 SGDLS, CDR2 YYNGEE. The V segment lost 5 bases and the J segment 11 bases; nucleotides outside the gene matches: 6. The CDR3 covers 11 residues. The CDR3 region has the DNA TGTGCCAGCAGTAGACAGGGTAGGGCTTTCTTT. Amino acids: CASSRQGRAFF.

The rearrangement links TRBV6-5 to TRBJ1-2, with D tentatively TRBD1 (5 bases). Trimming cost V 0 bases and J 0 bases, with 11 bases left between them. The CDR3 runs to 16 residues. Germline V gene sequence: CDR1 MNHEY, CDR2 SVGAGI. The CDR3 DNA reads as TGTGCCAGCAGTTACTCACAAAAGGGGACTAACTATGGCTACACCTTC. Protein: CASSYSQKGTNYGYTF.

The chain's CDR3 is CASSTPGQPYEQYF. The CDR3 nucleotides are TGTGCCAGCTCCACCCCGGGACAGCCCTACGAGCAGTACTTC. The chain uses TRBV6-1 and TRBJ2-7, with TRBD1 identical over 7 bases. V shed 8 bases, J shed 2 bases, and the junction held 9 bases outside the gene matches. The CDR3 contains 14 residues. CDR1 is MNHNS and CDR2 is SASEGT in the germline V gene.

The CDR3: CASSQVFSGYGYTF. For the CDR3, the DNA is TGTGCCAGCAGCCAAGTCTTTAGCGGCTATGGCTACACCTTC. The chain uses TRBV4-2 and TRBJ1-2; D gene ambiguous. Germline CDR1 is LGHNA and CDR2 is YNFKEQ. CDR3 length: 14 residues. Trimming took 1 base from V and 4 from J, leaving 10 bases between them.

Only a few counts were recorded for this clone. The chain has TRBV2 and TRBJ1-1; D remains ambiguous. CDR3 length: 12 residues. Trimming shortened V by 5 bases and J by 8 bases, and 12 bases separated the two germline ends. In germline, CDR1 is SNHLY, CDR2 FYNNEI. CDR3 DNA sequence: TGTGCCAGCAGTACTGCTGAGTCCGAAGCTTTCTTT. It yields the protein CASSTAESEAFF.

The rearrangement links TRBV9 to TRBJ2-5, with D possibly matching TRBD2 (6 bases). Trimming shortened V by 0 bases and J by 4 bases, and 10 bases separated the two germline ends. The germline CDR1 and CDR2 sequences are SGDLS and YYNGEE. There are 14 residues in the CDR3. CDR3 nucleotide sequence: TGTGCCAGCAGCGTAGAGCCTAGCGCAGAGACCCAGTACTTC. Residues: CASSVEPSAETQYF.

This chain uses TRBV6-1 with TRBJ1-4; D ambiguous. CDR3 length: 14 residues. The germline gives CDR1 MNHNS, CDR2 SASEGT. Trimming shortened V by 4 bases and J by 0 bases, and 6 bases separated the two germline ends. CDR3 sequence: CASSVGTTNEKLFF. Here the CDR3 DNA reads TGTGCCAGCAGTGTGGGCACAACTAATGAAAAACTGTTTTTT.

V gene TRBV7-2 combines with J gene TRBJ2-4, with 7 bases matching TRBD2. Germline assignment: CDR1 SGHTA and CDR2 FQGNSA. J lost 15 bases, V lost 5 bases, and 10 bases had no gene match. The CDR3 runs 12 residues. CDR3 nucleotides: TGTGCCAGCAGCATAGGGACTATCCATCTGTACTTC. Amino acids: CASSIGTIHLYF.

This chain connects TRBV27 to TRBJ2-1; possible D gene TRBD1, 6 bases. CDR1 is MNHEY, CDR2 SMNVEV, per germline (reference sequence). The V end lost 8 bases, the J end lost 2 bases, and 19 bases lay between the germline ends. The CDR3 spans 16 residues. CDR3 nucleotides: TGTGCCAGCGAAGGGGCCGGGGCAGGGGCCTACAATGAGCAGTTCTTC. Translation gives CASEGAGAGAYNEQFF.

The sample holds one count of this clone. This rearrangement joins TRBV5-6 to TRBJ2-7; a possible D gene is TRBD1 (5 bases). V gave up 6 bases and J gave up 5 bases, with 18 bases separating them. CDR1 is SGHDT, CDR2 YYEEEE, per germline. CDR3 length equals 14 residues. DNA for the CDR3: TGTGCCAGCACCTCTAACCCAGGGTCCCACGAGCAGTACTTC. Translated: CASTSNPGSHEQYF.

The chain uses TRBV19 and TRBJ1-5; the D is unclear. CDR1 and CDR2 (germline): LNHDA, SQIVND (reference sequence). The CDR3 is 16 residues long. Between the trimmed V and J ends, which lost 3 bases and 0 bases, there was a span of 12 bases. CDR3 in DNA: TGTGCCAGTAGTATTGTCGGTCGGTATAGCAATCAGCCCCAGCATTTT. Its protein product is CASSIVGRYSNQPQHF. Full variable domain (missing parts from reference TRBV19 and TRBJ1-5): DGGITQSPKYLFRKEGQNVTLSCEQNLNHDAMYWYRQDPGQGLRLIYYSQIVNDFQKGDIAEGYSVSREKKESFPLTVTSAQKNPTAFYLCASSIVGRYSNQPQHFGDGTRLSIL.

This clone was seen many times. This CDR3 is also generated by other DNA sequences in the sample. This chain joins TRBV9 and TRBJ2-3; D is ambiguous. V was trimmed by 0 bases and J by 1 base, leaving 9 bases between them. The V gene's germline CDR1 is SGDLS and CDR2 YYNGEE. This CDR3 contains 15 residues. CDR3 sequence: CASSVVGDGTDTQYF. In nucleotides, the CDR3 is TGTGCCAGCAGCGTAGTGGGCGACGGCACAGATACGCAGTATTTT.

This rearrangement joins TRBV7-2 to TRBJ1-6; D ambiguous. Germline V CDR1 and CDR2: SGHTA, FQGNSA. The CDR3 has 16 residues. The V gene lost 4 bases and the J gene lost 0 bases, with 10 bases spanning the gap. As DNA, the CDR3 is TGTGCCAGCAGCTCGGTTGGGAGCTCCTATAATTCACCCCTCCACTTT. Residues: CASSSVGSSYNSPLHF. Drawing the rest from reference TRBV7-2 and TRBJ1-6, the complete variable domain is GAGVSQSPSNKVTEKGKDVELRCDPISGHTALYWYRQSLGQGLEFLIYFQGNSAPDKSGLPSDRFSAERTGGSVSTLTIQRTQQEDSAVYLCASSSVGSSYNSPLHFGNGTRLTVT.

This clone was observed once. V usage is TRBV4-1 and J usage is TRBJ1-6, with D possibly matching TRBD1 (5 bases). The CDR3 runs to 18 residues. Between the trimmed V and J ends, which lost 0 bases and 1 base, there was a span of 13 bases. CDR1 MGHRA and CDR2 YSYEKL come from the germline V gene. CDR3 sequence (DNA): TGCGCCAGCAGCCAAGATCAGGGCGGGGGATCCTATAATTCACCCCTCCACTTT. Translated: CASSQDQGGGSYNSPLHF.

This chain uses TRBV30 with TRBJ2-7, with D possibly being TRBD2 (6 bases). Per the germline V gene, CDR1 is GTSNPN and CDR2 is SVGIG (reference sequence). Trimming stripped 2 bases from V and 1 base from J, with 12 bases between. This CDR3 spans 14 amino acids. The CDR3 DNA sequence: TGTGCCTGGAGTAATTTAGCGGATTCCTACGAGCAGTACTTC. This codes for CAWSNLADSYEQYF.

The genes are TRBV9 and TRBJ2-5; maybe TRBD1 (7 bases). V dropped 2 bases and J dropped 2 bases, with 13 bases sitting between them. CDR1 and CDR2 from the germline V gene are SGDLS and YYNGEE. The CDR3 has 15 amino acids. The DNA for the CDR3 is TGTGCCAGCAGCGTGCGGGACAGTACTCAAGAGACCCAGTACTTC. Its protein product is CASSVRDSTQETQYF.

This clone was picked up one time. The chain is built from TRBV6-5 and TRBJ2-3, with TRBD2 matching 9 bases. Trimming took 0 bases from V and 6 from J; bases not matched to a gene: 7. The germline V gene encodes CDR1 MNHEY and CDR2 SVGAGI. The CDR3 extends over 16 amino acids. The CDR3 coding sequence is TGTGCCAGCAGTTACTCTAGCGGGGGTGGCTTCGATACGCAGTATTTT. Translated, it gives CASSYSSGGGFDTQYF.